This TCR beta chain originates from a study of cytomegalovirus exposure and HLA in healthy donors. Study-wide results and caveats: In terms of immune exposure information, only CMV serostatus was available. Previous analysis showed most TCR beta V segments were productive about 87% or about 30% of the time. The majority of CMV-associated TCR beta chains were reported as apparently HLA-restricted in a later analysis. An analysis was carried out later, and it reportedly showed fewer N-insertions in an Asian-associated ancestry cluster than the roughly 670-donor mean.

PCR used 60 Vbeta primers and 13 Jbeta primers. Measured with immunoSEQ multiplex PCR; TCRdb has only the in-frame clones, and not every one. The table has more than 110,000 clones, around 10% seen once. Remarks on this clone: Antigen specificity is unknown.

Source material: PBMCs. The receptor comes from a man between 45 and 60 years old in good health and CMV-seronegative.

CDR3 DNA sequence: TGTGCCAGCAGCGTAGCTGAGGGGACAGGGCGGCTTTATGGCTACACCTTC. Its protein is CASSVAEGTGRLYGYTF. This chain joins TRBV9 and TRBJ1-2, with 9 bases that match TRBD1. The CDR3 sequence is 17 residues long. Germline lookup yields CDR1 SGDLS and CDR2 YYNGEE. The J segment lost 5 bases and the V segment lost 0 bases, leaving 11 bases of the junction unmatched.